These 17 T cell receptor beta chains were sequenced from one sample in a study of T-cell memory formation after mild COVID-19. TCRdb passed the 5' RACE reads through MiXCR, listing each CDR3 protein once. The table lists a few hundred thousand distinct CDR3 sequences, 21% of them singletons. The sample taken for sequencing was PBMCs or a T cell subset sorted from them (not recorded which). These receptor sequences come from an adult woman who had mild COVID-19 (a few samples of this study predate the infection). Cell type and time point are not known.

In this sample, this clonotype turned up a few times. The genes are TRBV3-1 and TRBJ2-1, with 8 bases matching TRBD2. The germline V gene has CDR1 LGHDT and CDR2 YNNKEL (reference sequence). The CDR3 has 16 amino acids. J gave up 3 bases and V 5 bases, and 9 bases lay outside the gene matches. The CDR3, as DNA: TGTGCCAGCAGCGAGGGCGAGGGACTAGACTACAATGAGCAGTTCTTC. This codes for CASSEGEGLDYNEQFF.

Here the CDR3 reads CASSQEGIDVSYEQYF. The CDR3 DNA follows: TGTGCCAGCAGCCAAGAGGGGATTGATGTCTCCTACGAGCAGTACTTC. The V and J genes are TRBV4-2 and TRBJ2-7; D is undetermined. V shed 0 bases and J shed 0 bases, with 12 bases lying between them. CDR3 length equals 16 residues. Germline V gene data show CDR1 as LGHNA and CDR2 as YNFKEQ.

The chain couples TRBV11-3 to TRBJ2-7; the match to TRBD2 covers 9 bases. V lost 5 bases to trimming and J lost 0 bases; unmatched junction nucleotides: 5. The CDR3 totals 15 residues. Germline V CDR1 and CDR2: SGHNT, YENEEA. Written as DNA, the CDR3 is TGTGCCAGCAGCCCATTAGCGGGGGTCTCCTACGAGCAGTACTTC. Its protein is CASSPLAGVSYEQYF.

This clonotype turned up a few times. This CDR3 is CASSVSSRNYEQYF. The CDR3 DNA reads as TGTGCCAGCAGCGTGAGTAGCCGCAACTACGAGCAGTACTTC. The V call is TRBV9, the J call TRBJ2-7; D gene ambiguous. Germline V CDR1 and CDR2: SGDLS, YYNGEE. Trimming cost V 2 bases and J 3 bases, with 12 bases left between them. The CDR3 covers 14 residues. Complete variable domain (other parts from reference TRBV9 and TRBJ2-7): DSGVTQTPKHLITATGQRVTLRCSPRSGDLSVYWYQQSLDQGLQFLIQYYNGEERAKGNILERFSAQQFPDLHSELNLSSLELGDSALYFCASSVSSRNYEQYFGPGTRLTVT.

This clonotype appeared a few times. V is TRBV12-3 or TRBV12-4 and J is TRBJ2-7; D call uncertain. The CDR3 is 13 residues long. Trimming removed 2 bases at V and 0 bases at J, with 5 bases between. For the CDR3, the DNA is TGTGCCAGCAGTTTAATAGGCTCCTACGAGCAGTACTTC. Encoded protein: CASSLIGSYEQYF.

This rearrangement joins TRBV20-1 to TRBJ1-3; D gene uncertain. Trimming removed 2 bases at V and 0 bases at J, with 17 bases between. Germline loops: CDR1 DFQATT, CDR2 SNEGSKA (reference sequence). This CDR3 comprises 17 residues. This CDR3 reads CSARPRIWGVSGNTIYF. CDR3 sequence (DNA): TGCAGTGCTAGACCACGAATCTGGGGAGTCTCTGGAAACACCATATATTTT.

In DNA, the CDR3 is TGTGCCAGCAGTTACACAGGGGCGACCCAGTACTTC. Translated, it gives CASSYTGATQYF. The chain is built from TRBV6-6 and TRBJ2-5, with 7 bases matching TRBD1. The germline V gene encodes CDR1 MNHNY and CDR2 SVGAGI (reference sequence). This CDR3 has 12 amino acids. Trimming at V came to 2 bases and at J to 7 bases, leaving 1 base not matched to a gene.

V usage is TRBV25-1 and J usage is TRBJ2-1; 10 bases line up with TRBD2. The CDR3 consists of 16 residues. Germline lookup yields CDR1 MGHDK and CDR2 SYGVNS. Germline trimming cut 3 bases from V and 4 bases from J; bases unmatched to any gene: 6. DNA for the CDR3: TGTGCCAGCAGTGATCCGACTAGCGGGTTATACAATGAGCAGTTCTTC. Encoded protein: CASSDPTSGLYNEQFF.

CDR3 bases: TGCAGTGCTCCTCGACTAGCGGGAGATTCTGAGCAGTTCTTC. Protein: CSAPRLAGDSEQFF. This chain uses TRBV20-1 with TRBJ2-1, with 12 positions matching TRBD2. Germline V gives CDR1 DFQATT, CDR2 SNEGSKA (reference sequence). V lost 5 bases to trimming and J lost 9 bases; unmatched junction nucleotides: 8. This CDR3 contains 14 residues.

The chain employs TRBV2 and TRBJ1-2; 9 nucleotides agree with TRBD1. The CDR3 totals 16 residues. The germline CDR1 and CDR2 sequences are SNHLY and FYNNEI. Trimming removed 6 bases from V and 6 bases from J; junction bases left unmatched: 14. In DNA form, the CDR3 reads TGTGCCAGCAGCGATTTGTCCCGGACAGGGGTGGATGGCTACACCTTC. Translating it yields CASSDLSRTGVDGYTF.

This clonotype has a count of ten or more. The chain couples TRBV5-5 to TRBJ2-1; 12 bases fit TRBD2. The CDR3 has 15 amino acids. The V gene end was trimmed by 0 bases and the J gene end by 7 bases; junction bases not matched to a gene: 2. CDR1 is SGHKS, CDR2 YYEKEE, per germline (reference sequence). CDR3 protein: CASSLGLAGVNEQFF. CDR3 nucleotides: TGTGCCAGCAGCTTGGGACTAGCGGGAGTAAATGAGCAGTTCTTC.

This clonotype was seen only a few times. The V gene is TRBV20-1, the J gene TRBJ2-7; 8 bases fit TRBD2. The CDR3 has 15 residues. CDR1 and CDR2 from the germline V gene are DFQATT and SNEGSKA (reference sequence). V was clipped by 1 base and J by 3 bases; unmatched bases: 8. CDR3 sequence reads: CSARGGTSGYYEQYF. As DNA, the CDR3 is TGCAGTGCTAGAGGCGGAACTAGCGGATACTACGAGCAGTACTTC.

The V call is TRBV7-8, the J call TRBJ2-1; D uncertain. V lost 1 base and J 10 bases, leaving 8 bases between the germline ends. The CDR3 contains 12 residues. Germline V gene lookup returns CDR1 SGHVS and CDR2 FQNEAQ. The CDR3 bases are TGTGCCAGCAGCTTAGGGCCGGCGGAGCAGTTCTTC. Translation gives CASSLGPAEQFF.

This clonotype was counted between two and nine times. The V and J genes are TRBV11-2 and TRBJ2-4; unclear D gene. From germline, CDR1 is SGHAT and CDR2 FQNNGV. The CDR3 length is 14 residues. Trimming cost V 5 bases and J 4 bases, with 12 bases left between them. CDR3 DNA sequence: TGTGCCAGCAGCCCGTTTGGCCCGAAAAACATTCAGTACTTC. It yields the protein CASSPFGPKNIQYF.

Regarding this clonotype: A junction end diverges from the germline sequence, so it may reflect a read error. The chain is built from TRBV7-8 and TRBJ1-5; D perhaps matches TRBD1 (6 bases). The CDR3 runs 17 residues. Germline CDR1 is SGHVS and CDR2 is FQNEAQ. The CDR3 bases are TGTGCCAGCAGCCCGTCACGCGGGGGCAATAGCCATCAGCCCCAGCATTTT. This encodes CASSPSRGGNSHQPQHF.

The V call is TRBV14, the J call TRBJ1-4; D not certain. The ends were cut back, 0 bases at V and 8 bases at J, with 13 bases in the middle. Germline V gene lookup returns CDR1 SGHDN and CDR2 FVKESK. The length of the CDR3 is 15 residues. The CDR3 DNA reads as TGTGCCAGCAGCCAAGACGGGCTTCGGCGAGAAAAACTGTTTTTT. Its translation is CASSQDGLRREKLFF.

The rearrangement joins TRBV3-1 to TRBJ2-4; D remains ambiguous. This CDR3 region has 14 residues. Trimming removed 4 bases from V and 1 base from J, with 8 bases in between. CDR1 and CDR2 from the germline V gene are LGHDT and YNNKEL (reference sequence). The CDR3 spells CASSPSWAKNIQYF. The DNA for the CDR3 is TGTGCCAGCAGCCCTAGTTGGGCCAAAAACATTCAGTACTTC.